These 23 T cell receptor beta chains originate from one sample sequenced in a study of early T cells in non-severe SARS-CoV-2 infection. In TCRdb, the 5' RACE reads were re-called with MiXCR into one record per CDR3 protein. The table shows around 70,000 distinct CDR3 sequences, with 12% occurring only once. The source material was whole blood. All receptors derive from an adult who was a healthcare worker with PCR-confirmed SARS-CoV-2 infection or an uninfected control (not recorded which).

This clonotype was counted many times. The V gene is TRBV20-1, the J gene TRBJ2-7, with TRBD2 matching 11 bases. Germline CDR1 DFQATT, CDR2 SNEGSKA (reference sequence). The CDR3 has 14 amino acids. Losses at the gene ends were 1 base for V and 4 bases for J; bases not matched to a gene: 3. The CDR3 DNA reads TGCAGTGCTAGAGGACTAGCGGGAAGGTACGAGCAGTACTTC. Translated: CSARGLAGRYEQYF.

This clonotype was picked up a small number of times. V is TRBV3-1 and J is TRBJ2-1; maybe TRBD2 (6 bases). Germline CDR1 is LGHDT and CDR2 is YNNKEL (reference sequence). V lost 3 bases, J lost 3 bases, and 15 bases lay in between. This CDR3 is built from 16 residues. The CDR3: CASSHASGGNYNEQFF. CDR3 sequence (DNA): TGTGCCAGCAGCCACGCGTCCGGCGGGAACTACAATGAGCAGTTCTTC.

The sample holds many counts of this clonotype. DNA for the CDR3: TGCAGCGTTGCCCAGGGCGGGAACATTCAGTACTTC. Its translation is CSVAQGGNIQYF. The genes are TRBV29-1 and TRBJ2-4; D is tentatively TRBD1 or TRBD2 (5 bases each). This CDR3 is built from 12 residues. CDR1 is SQVTM and CDR2 is ANQGSEA in the germline V gene. V gave up 4 bases and J gave up 7 bases, with 11 bases separating them.

In this sample, this clonotype turned up many times. This chain connects TRBV29-1 to TRBJ1-6; no definite D call. Germline assignment: CDR1 SQVTM and CDR2 ANQGSEA. The CDR3 sequence is 11 residues long. V was cut by 6 bases and J by 2 bases, with 2 bases left in between. CDR3 residues: CSVPYNSPLHF. CDR3 coding DNA: TGCAGCGTCCCCTATAATTCACCCCTCCACTTT.

CDR3 in DNA: TGTGCCAGCAGCCTACGAGCGGGAGCGGTCGAGCAGTACTTC. This translates into CASSLRAGAVEQYF. The chain employs TRBV7-2 and TRBJ2-7, with TRBD2 identical over 8 bases. The CDR3 spans 14 residues. Germline values: CDR1 SGHTA, CDR2 FQGNSA. The V and J ends lost 5 bases and 6 bases, in that order; junction bases with no gene match: 9.

This clonotype was picked up many times. The chain carries TRBV2 and TRBJ1-1, with D possibly TRBD1 on 5 matching bases. The CDR3 extends over 15 amino acids. The V gene's germline CDR1 is SNHLY and CDR2 FYNNEI. V was clipped by 6 bases and J by 2 bases, with 16 bases between them. The CDR3 loop is CASRGRWTQNTEAFF. In nucleotides, the CDR3 is TGTGCCAGCAGGGGACGCTGGACCCAAAACACTGAAGCTTTCTTT.

This clonotype was observed at least ten times. V and J are TRBV15 and TRBJ1-3; 7 positions agree with TRBD1. CDR3 length equals 15 residues. Losses at the gene ends were 7 bases for V and 0 bases for J; bases not matched to a gene: 6. Germline V lookup: CDR1 LNHNV, CDR2 YYDKDF (reference sequence). CDR3 in amino acids: CATTGQGDSGNTIYF. CDR3 nucleotides: TGTGCCACCACCGGGCAGGGGGACTCTGGAAACACCATATATTTT.

There are a few counts of this clonotype. This chain connects TRBV24-1 to TRBJ1-5; D unresolved. Germline CDR1 reads KGHDR; CDR2 reads SFDVKD. V lost 4 bases to trimming and J lost 2 bases, with 8 bases between them. The CDR3 length is 14 residues. Here the CDR3 DNA reads TGTGCCACCAGTGACGGACCCGGCAATCAGCCCCAGCATTTT. It codes for CATSDGPGNQPQHF.

This chain uses TRBV5-5 with TRBJ2-1; TRBD2 agrees at 13 bases. Germline CDR1 is SGHKS and CDR2 is YYEKEE (reference sequence). The CDR3 has 19 residues. With 2 bases clipped from V and 8 bases from J, the junction kept 16 bases outside the gene matches. CDR3 protein: CASSLGLAGVSLMEDEQFF. CDR3 in DNA: TGTGCCAGCAGCTTAGGACTAGCGGGAGTCTCCCTCATGGAAGATGAGCAGTTCTTC.

J is TRBJ2-2 and V is TRBV6-5, with D perhaps matching TRBD2 (5 bases). The CDR3 runs to 16 residues. V lost 0 bases, J lost 0 bases, and 8 bases lay in between. Germline lookup yields CDR1 MNHEY and CDR2 SVGAGI. CDR3: CASSYSSGPNTGELFF. CDR3 DNA sequence: TGTGCCAGCAGTTACTCGAGCGGCCCGAACACCGGGGAGCTGTTTTTT.

This clonotype was counted many times. CDR3 nucleotide sequence: TGTGCCAGCAGTCATGGGGACACGACCTACGAGCAGTACTTC. Translation: CASSHGDTTYEQYF. The V gene is TRBV28, the J gene TRBJ2-7; tentative D call: TRBD1 (6 bases). The V and J ends lost 5 bases and 2 bases respectively, with 13 bases between them. Germline V CDR1 and CDR2: MDHEN, SYDVKM. The CDR3 covers 14 residues.

This clonotype appeared many times. The chain couples TRBV7-6 to TRBJ2-3; D ambiguous. The CDR3 runs 14 residues. CDR1 and CDR2 (germline): SGHVS, FNYEAQ. Between the trimmed V and J ends, which lost 4 bases and 6 bases, there was a span of 14 bases. The CDR3 coding sequence is TGTGCCAGCAGCTCCCAAGGCGGCGTGGATACGCAGTATTTT. As protein: CASSSQGGVDTQYF.

This clonotype has ten or more counts. V usage is TRBV28 and J usage is TRBJ1-5; D is undetermined. CDR1 and CDR2 (germline): MDHEN, SYDVKM. The CDR3 is 16 amino acids. Trimming took off 3 bases at V and 5 bases at J, with 17 bases between the two ends. The CDR3 loop reads CASSLAKRVRDQPQHF. The DNA for the CDR3 is TGTGCCAGCAGTTTGGCGAAGAGGGTGAGGGATCAGCCCCAGCATTTT.

The chain couples TRBV7-9 to TRBJ1-1; D is unclear. The CDR3 is 15 residues long. Germline V gene lookup returns CDR1 SEHNR and CDR2 FQNEAQ (reference sequence). V was clipped by 2 bases and J by 1 base, with 11 bases between them. CDR3 region: CASSLSSLANTEAFF. CDR3 bases: TGTGCCAGCAGCTTATCCTCCTTAGCGAACACTGAAGCTTTCTTT.

This clonotype was counted ten times or more. The chain links TRBV27 to TRBJ2-1; 8 bases match TRBD1. V trimming: 5 bases; J trimming: 6 bases; junction bases outside the gene matches: 9. The CDR3 is 15 amino acids. CDR1 MNHEY and CDR2 SMNVEV come from the germline V gene (reference sequence). CDR3 region: CASSLRDRRFNEQFF. CDR3 nucleotide sequence: TGTGCCAGCAGTCTCCGGGACAGGAGATTCAATGAGCAGTTCTTC.

The table lists this clonotype with many counts. The J gene is TRBJ2-7, the V gene TRBV3-1, with 9 bases that match TRBD2. V was pared by 4 bases and J by 5 bases, with 9 bases of the junction left unmatched. The CDR3 consists of 15 residues. The germline V gene has CDR1 LGHDT and CDR2 YNNKEL (reference sequence). CDR3: CASSPSWTSEHEQYF. The CDR3 bases are TGTGCCAGCAGCCCTTCTTGGACTAGCGAACACGAGCAGTACTTC.

This chain joins TRBV30 and TRBJ2-1; TRBD1 or TRBD2 may be the D gene (6 bases each). The germline V gene encodes CDR1 GTSNPN and CDR2 SVGIG (reference sequence). This CDR3 region has 14 residues. V was trimmed by 4 bases and J by 8 bases, leaving 18 bases between them. CDR3: CAWKGGLVHDEQFF. As DNA, the CDR3 is TGTGCCTGGAAAGGGGGGCTAGTCCACGATGAGCAGTTCTTC.

This clonotype was counted at least ten times. The chain is built from TRBV20-1 and TRBJ2-1; TRBD2 is a possible D gene (6 bases). V shed 3 bases and J shed 8 bases, with 17 bases lying between them. Germline V gene sequence: CDR1 DFQATT, CDR2 SNEGSKA (reference sequence). The CDR3 covers 14 residues. In DNA form, the CDR3 reads TGCAGTGCTAGCGGGAGTAAGTTAGGCCATGAGCAGTTCTTC. Protein sequence: CSASGSKLGHEQFF.

This clonotype appeared many times. CDR3: CAIGRYGYTF. The CDR3, as DNA: TGTGCCATCGGGAGGTATGGCTACACCTTC. The chain carries TRBV28 and TRBJ1-2; D gene unclear. The CDR3 has 10 amino acids. V dropped 10 bases and J dropped 5 bases, with 8 bases sitting between them. CDR1 MDHEN and CDR2 SYDVKM come from the germline V gene.

The chain is built from TRBV6-6 and TRBJ1-3, with a weak D call TRBD1 (5 bases). Trimming pared 4 bases from V and 0 bases from J, leaving 10 bases between. The CDR3 is 15 amino acids. Per the germline V gene, CDR1 is MNHNY and CDR2 is SVGAGI (reference sequence). CDR3 sequence (DNA): TGTGCCAGCAGTTTTACAGGAGACTCTGGAAACACCATATATTTT. It yields the protein CASSFTGDSGNTIYF.

This clonotype was seen ten or more times. The CDR3 DNA reads as TGTGCCAGCAGCCCCGTGGGCGCCGGGGAGCTGTTTTTT. This gives the protein CASSPVGAGELFF. The chain has TRBV7-3 and TRBJ2-2; no reliable D call. Germline CDR1 reads SGHTA; CDR2 reads FQGTGA. Trimming left V 5 bases short and J 6 bases short, with 10 bases between. This CDR3 is built from 13 residues.

In this sample, this clonotype turned up a few times. A single base separates this from a much larger clone, so it may be a read error. The chain combines TRBV6-2 or TRBV6-3 with TRBJ2-7; D perhaps matches TRBD1 (6 bases). There are 13 residues in the CDR3. The V end lost 1 base, the J end lost 6 bases, and 10 bases lay between the germline ends. Per germline, CDR1 MNHEY and CDR2 SVGEGT. The CDR3 loop is CASSYLGAVEQYF. The CDR3 DNA reads TGTGCCAGCAGTTACTTGGGGGCTGTCGAGCAGTACTTC.

This clonotype was seen repeatedly, ten times or more. This chain uses TRBV9 with TRBJ1-3; D remains ambiguous. Trimming left V 0 bases short and J 3 bases short, with 16 bases between. The CDR3 has 17 residues. Germline V lookup: CDR1 SGDLS, CDR2 YYNGEE. The CDR3 DNA sequence: TGTGCCAGCAGCGTAGGGGAGAACGGCCGGCGTGGAAACACCATATATTTT. The encoded protein is CASSVGENGRRGNTIYF.